These T cell receptor beta chains were read from a single sample in a study of OX40 agonist ivuxolimab in advanced cancers. Data came from immunoSEQ multiplex PCR; TCRdb stores just in-frame clones and leaves some out. The profile shows about 69,000 clones, roughly nine tenths of them singletons. The material was CD4+ or CD8+ T cells sorted from blood, obtained in a trial of the OX40 agonist ivuxolimab. The source of these receptors is an adult with an advanced solid tumor such as melanoma, head and neck, liver or kidney cancer. Both conserved end residues are part of each CDR3. D genes are given only for firm matches. Where a row states a size, it is once, few, many or the class of an expanded clone; other rows omit it.

clone_size: NA
d_call: NA
v_call: TRBV6-6
j_call: TRBJ2-1
cdr3_aa: CASSGDLVGSYNEQFF
cdr3_nt: TGTGCCAGCAGTGGGGACTTAGTCGGCTCCTACAATGAGCAGTTCTTC

clone_size: NA
d_call: NA
v_call: TRBV7-9
j_call: TRBJ1-5
cdr3_aa: CASSLGGSGQPQHF
cdr3_nt: TGTGCCAGCAGCTTAGGCGGCAGCGGTCAGCCCCAGCATTTT

clone_size: NA
d_call: TRBD1
v_call: TRBV6-5
j_call: TRBJ2-7
cdr3_aa: CASSYSIGQGSYEQYF
cdr3_nt: TGTGCCAGCAGTTACTCCATAGGACAGGGCTCCTACGAGCAGTACTTC

clone_size: NA
d_call: NA
v_call: TRBV6-5
j_call: TRBJ1-1
cdr3_aa: CASSPDGNTEAFF
cdr3_nt: TGTGCCAGCAGTCCGGACGGGAACACTGAAGCTTTCTTT

clone_size: NA
d_call: NA
v_call: TRBV6-5
j_call: TRBJ2-7
cdr3_aa: CASRKLQGSYEQYF
cdr3_nt: TGTGCCAGCAGAAAACTCCAGGGGTCCTACGAGCAGTACTTC

clone_size: NA
d_call: NA
v_call: TRBV18
j_call: TRBJ2-1
cdr3_aa: CASSPSSSYNEQFF
cdr3_nt: TGTGCCAGCTCACCAAGTAGCTCCTACAATGAGCAGTTCTTC

clone_size: NA
d_call: TRBD2
v_call: TRBV19
j_call: TRBJ2-7
cdr3_aa: CASSAAPGGDYEQYF
cdr3_nt: TGTGCCAGTTCCGCTGCGCCGGGAGGGGACTACGAGCAGTACTTC

clone_size: NA
d_call: NA
v_call: TRBV10-1
j_call: TRBJ1-1
cdr3_aa: CASSESSTSEAFF
cdr3_nt: TGCGCCAGCAGTGAGTCGTCGACATCTGAAGCTTTCTTT

clone_size: once
d_call: NA
v_call: TRBV19
j_call: TRBJ2-7
cdr3_aa: CASSIGASRVF
cdr3_nt: TGTGCCAGTAGTATAGGAGCATCACGGGTGTTC

clone_size: NA
d_call: TRBD2
v_call: TRBV5-1
j_call: TRBJ2-3
cdr3_aa: CASSLFGTSVSTDTQYF
cdr3_nt: TGCGCCAGCAGCTTGTTTGGGACTAGCGTAAGCACAGATACGCAGTATTTT